The source of this T cell receptor (beta chain) is a study of a mutant IDH1 vaccine in newly diagnosed glioma (dated by TCRdb to the early 2020s). In terms of the full investigation: Vaccination was initiated 4-6 weeks after radiotherapy alone, or concurrently with temozolomide cycles in the chemotherapy-containing groups. Of the approximately 33 treated patients, approximately 62% were male and roughly 38% were female, and a mean age of roughly 40 years was recorded. Prior to enrollment, patients had been given standard therapy consisting of radiotherapy alone, temozolomide alone, or radiochemotherapy with temozolomide, with the combination given to most patients. The week-35 safety follow-up took place at visit V12, and the week-47 end of study took place at visit V13. Peripheral blood samples were drawn at six visits, namely V03 (baseline), V05, V07, V10, V12 and V13. For exploratory analyses, longitudinal TCRB deep sequencing was carried out in under 30 treated patients wherever samples were available.

To note about this clone: Its recognized antigen is unknown. Base quality data are lacking; no much larger clone is found one base away.

The CDR3 holds 13 amino acids from the cysteine to the phenylalanine. Of all the DNA, just the CDR3 is kept, 39 bases in frame from base 1. Taken from the germline V gene (reference sequence), the CDR1 and CDR2 loops are SEHNR and FQNEAQ. V and J lose 5 bases and 8 bases, and a span of 14 bases separates them. The library was generated by the immunoSEQ multiplex PCR assay. Following the manufacturer's protocol, the hsTCRB Kit was used to amplify rearranged TCR beta chain sequences. TCRB libraries were sequenced on an Illumina MiSeq. The authors processed their data as follows. The proprietary platform of the kit vendor was used for demultiplexing, trimming and gene mapping. TCRdb took over this immuneACCESS table, retaining in-frame rearrangements with V and J assigned. Such tables are incomplete; in checked studies, under half of the missing clones stem from an unresolved V gene, and the remainder is unexplained. V and J calls and clone size are those listed in that table; D and trimming were worked out from the DNA. In this sample the table shows 53,000 or so clones, around 85% of which occur a single time. The ten largest clones take up approximately 6.3% of the sample.

Per the publication, the time point label means: week 35, safety follow-up. Each vaccine dose, consisting of 300 ug of a 20-mer mutant IDH1 peptide in Montanide, was administered subcutaneously with topical imiquimod. Across visits V03 through V10, patients got a total of eight vaccinations, given in weeks 1, 3, 5, 7, 11, 15, 19 and 23. Donors had newly diagnosed WHO grade 3 or 4 IDH1-mutant astrocytomas with loss of nuclear ATRX. The samples were drawn from NOA16, a multicentre, single-arm, open-label phase I trial in Germany that tested a mutant IDH1 peptide vaccine in humans for the first time. Genomic DNA for TCRB sequencing was extracted from EDTA blood using the DNeasy Blood and Tissue Kit. The full study reports these points: Availability determined which PBMC samples were chosen for TCRB deep sequencing. The authors stated that sample limitations prevented analyses of patient blood samples from being reproduced. No apparent relationship was observed between pseudoprogression and alterations in the top peripheral T cell clonotypes detected by TCRB sequencing. Vaccine-induced immune responses across multiple MHC alleles were detected in 93.3% of patients.

The source is a man between 35 and 55 years old with glioma. The receptor chain draws on TRBV7-9 and TRBJ2-3; the D segment cannot be called with confidence. This sample comprised PBMCs, obtained from a glioma patient whose treatment included an IDH1 peptide vaccine. The DNA sequence reads TGTGCCAGCAGCAACGCCCTCGTCAGTACGCAGTATTTT. Its protein product is CASSNALVSTQYF.